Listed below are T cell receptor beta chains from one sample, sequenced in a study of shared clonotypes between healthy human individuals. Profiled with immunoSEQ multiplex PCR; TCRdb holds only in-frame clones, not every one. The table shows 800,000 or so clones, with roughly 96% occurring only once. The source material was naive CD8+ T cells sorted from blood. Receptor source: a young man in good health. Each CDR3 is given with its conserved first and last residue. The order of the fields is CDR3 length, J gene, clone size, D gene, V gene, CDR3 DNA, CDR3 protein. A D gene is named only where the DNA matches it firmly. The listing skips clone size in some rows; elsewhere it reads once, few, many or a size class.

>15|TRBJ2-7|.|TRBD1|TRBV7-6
TGTGCCAGCAGCTTGGGGACAGGGGCCAGCTACGAGCAGTACTTC
CASSLGTGASYEQYF
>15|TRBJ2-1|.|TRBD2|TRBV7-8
TGTGCCAGCAGGACTAGCGGGAGCTCCTACAATGAGCAGTTCTTC
CASRTSGSSYNEQFF
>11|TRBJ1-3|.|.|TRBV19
TGTGCCACAGTCTCTGGAAACACCATATATTTT
CATVSGNTIYF
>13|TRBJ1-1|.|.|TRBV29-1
TGCAGCGTTGACACCAACCTAAACACTGAAGCTTTCTTT
CSVDTNLNTEAFF
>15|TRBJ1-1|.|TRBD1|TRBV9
TGTGCCAGCAGCGCCACTTCCGGGACAGCCGATCCGGGGCCTTTT
CASSATSGTADPGPF
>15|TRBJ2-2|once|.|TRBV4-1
TGCGCCAGCAGCCAAGGGGCTAGCGCTTCCGGGGAGCTGTTTTTT
CASSQGASASGELFF
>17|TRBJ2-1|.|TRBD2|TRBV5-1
TGCGCCAGCAGCCAGCTCCCTCGGGGAGGGGCCTACAATGAGCAGTTCTTC
CASSQLPRGGAYNEQFF
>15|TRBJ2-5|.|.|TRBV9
TGTGCCAGCAGCATTCTGGGTAGAACACAAGAGACCCAGTACTTC
CASSILGRTQETQYF
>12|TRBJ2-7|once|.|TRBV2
TGTGCCAGCAGGGGGTCCCGGAACGAGCAGTACTTC
CASRGSRNEQYF
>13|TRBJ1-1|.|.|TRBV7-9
TGTGCCAGCAGCCTCGGGGGGGACACTGAAGCTTTCTTT
CASSLGGDTEAFF
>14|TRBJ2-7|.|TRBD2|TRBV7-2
TGTGCCAGCAGCCCAGAGACTAGCAGCTACGAGCAGTACTTC
CASSPETSSYEQYF
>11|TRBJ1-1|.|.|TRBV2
TGTGCCATACAGATGAACACTGAAGCTTTCTTT
CAIQMNTEAFF
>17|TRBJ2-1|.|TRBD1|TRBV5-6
TGTGCCAGCAGCAAACGCAGACAGGGGGCTTTTTGGGATGAGCAGTTCTTC
CASSKRRQGAFWDEQFF
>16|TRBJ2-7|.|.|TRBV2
TGTGCCAGCAGAGGCCCTGGGACGGGAAGCTCCTACGAGCAGTACTTC
CASRGPGTGSSYEQYF
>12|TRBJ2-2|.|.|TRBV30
TGTGCCTGGTCCGGGGTCACCGGGGAGCTGTTTTTT
CAWSGVTGELFF
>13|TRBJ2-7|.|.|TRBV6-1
TGTGCCAGCATCACTACCAAGGGCTACGAGCAGTACTTC
CASITTKGYEQYF
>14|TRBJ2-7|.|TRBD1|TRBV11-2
TGTGCCAGCAGCTTAGGGACAGGCCCCTACGAGCAGTACTTC
CASSLGTGPYEQYF
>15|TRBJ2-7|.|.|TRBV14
TGTGCCAGCAGCCAAGCTCTGGAGGGAGCCTACGAGCAGTACTTC
CASSQALEGAYEQYF
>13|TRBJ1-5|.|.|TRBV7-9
TGTGCCAGCAGCTCACCCTGGGGCCAGCCCCAGCATTTT
CASSSPWGQPQHF